The clone carrying this TCR beta chain was counted only a few times. The entry originates in a study of T cells after yellow fever vaccination. Germline V lookup: CDR1 SEHNR, CDR2 FQNEAQ (reference sequence). V lost 6 bases and J 10 bases, leaving 21 bases between the germline ends. The CDR3 spans 14 residues. Each CDR3 protein gets one entry after TCRdb re-called the 5' RACE reads with MiXCR. The sample has around 600,000 distinct CDR3 sequences, approximately 13% seen once. The chain couples TRBV7-9 to TRBJ1-2; D perhaps matches TRBD1 (6 bases). Sequences were derived from PBMCs, sampled on the day of the yellow fever booster vaccination. The clonotype originates from a young man who received the YFV17D yellow fever vaccine. The CDR3 DNA follows: TGTGCCAGCAGTTCCGTGGGGGCGTCCACCGACTACACCTTC. Its translation: CASSSVGASTDYTF.